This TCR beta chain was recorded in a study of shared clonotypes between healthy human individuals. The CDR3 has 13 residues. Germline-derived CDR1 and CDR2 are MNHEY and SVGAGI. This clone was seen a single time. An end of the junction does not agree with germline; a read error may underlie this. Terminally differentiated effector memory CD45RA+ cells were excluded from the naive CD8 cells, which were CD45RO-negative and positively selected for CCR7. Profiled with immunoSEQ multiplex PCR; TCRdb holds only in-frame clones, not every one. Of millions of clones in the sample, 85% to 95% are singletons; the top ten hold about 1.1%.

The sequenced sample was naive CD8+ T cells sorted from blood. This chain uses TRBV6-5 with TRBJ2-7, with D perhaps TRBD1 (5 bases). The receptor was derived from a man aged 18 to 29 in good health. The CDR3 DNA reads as TGTGCCAGCAGTTACCCAGGGTCCTCCGAGCAGTACTTC. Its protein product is CASSYPGSSEQYF.